The rows below give T cell receptor beta chains drawn from one sample of a study of blood T cell repertoires in COVID-19. The method was immunoSEQ multiplex PCR; TCRdb's version includes in-frame clones alone and lacks a portion of them. In the table there are approximately 76,000 clones, more than 80% of which are singletons. The sample comprised peripheral blood. The receptors come from a woman older than 75 with active or convalescent COVID-19. Each CDR3 is given without its conserved first and last residue. A D gene is named only where the DNA matches it firmly.

V	D	J	CDR3
TRBV4-3	TRBD1	TRBJ1-4	ASSQGQGREKLF
TRBV18	-	TRBJ2-7	ASSTAGALSYEQY
TRBV7-2	TRBD1	TRBJ1-5	ASSLRGLGNQPQH
TRBV7-2	TRBD1	TRBJ1-2	ASSPGQLRAAH
TRBV3-1/TRBV3-2	-	TRBJ1-5	ASSRGTDQPQH
TRBV10-3	TRBD2	TRBJ2-1	ATERGGPYNEQF
TRBV11-2	TRBD1	TRBJ1-1	ASSFGTGLNTEAF
TRBV21-1	-	TRBJ1-5	ATFGGSNQPQH
TRBV7-6	TRBD1	TRBJ1-5	ASSSPGRDRAQYSNQPQH
TRBV27	-	TRBJ2-2	ASTRLGNRGADTGELF
TRBV25-1	TRBD2	TRBJ2-2	ASSLAGVGELF
TRBV15	-	TRBJ1-2	ATSRRGDYYGYT
TRBV9	TRBD1	TRBJ2-2	ASSALQGLNTGELF
TRBV4-1	TRBD1	TRBJ2-7	ASSQDPQDRGTYEQY
TRBV5-5	TRBD1	TRBJ1-6	ASSLGTGFEGSPLH